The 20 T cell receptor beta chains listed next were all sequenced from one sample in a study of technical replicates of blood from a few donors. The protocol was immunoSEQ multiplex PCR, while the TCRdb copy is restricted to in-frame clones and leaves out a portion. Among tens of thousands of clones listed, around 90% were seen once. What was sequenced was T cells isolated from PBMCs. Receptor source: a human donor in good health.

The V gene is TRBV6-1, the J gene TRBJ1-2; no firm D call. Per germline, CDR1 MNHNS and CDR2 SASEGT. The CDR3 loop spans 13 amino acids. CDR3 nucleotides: TGTGGGCCACCACAGACGCCTAACTATGGCTACACCTTC. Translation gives CGPPQTPNYGYTF.

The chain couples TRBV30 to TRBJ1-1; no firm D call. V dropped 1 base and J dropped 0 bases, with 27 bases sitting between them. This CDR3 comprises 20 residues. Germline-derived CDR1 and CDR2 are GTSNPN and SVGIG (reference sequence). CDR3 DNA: TGTGCCTGGAGTGCGCACTTTTCAACGGGTGAGGGTGGTATGAACACTGAAGCTTTCTTT. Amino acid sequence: CAWSAHFSTGEGGMNTEAFF.

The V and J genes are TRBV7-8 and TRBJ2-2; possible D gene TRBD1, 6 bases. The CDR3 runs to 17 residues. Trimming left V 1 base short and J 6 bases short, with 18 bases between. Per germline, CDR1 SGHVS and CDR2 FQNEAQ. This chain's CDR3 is CASSLEYTGSVPGELFF. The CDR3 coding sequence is TGTGCCAGCAGCTTAGAATATACAGGGTCGGTTCCCGGGGAGCTGTTTTTT.

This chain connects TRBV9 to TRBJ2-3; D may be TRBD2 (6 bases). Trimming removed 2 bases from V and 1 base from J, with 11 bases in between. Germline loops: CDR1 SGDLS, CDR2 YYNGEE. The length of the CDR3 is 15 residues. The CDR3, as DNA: TGTGCCAGCAGCGTCAGCGGAGGGGGCACAGATACGCAGTATTTT. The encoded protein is CASSVSGGGTDTQYF.

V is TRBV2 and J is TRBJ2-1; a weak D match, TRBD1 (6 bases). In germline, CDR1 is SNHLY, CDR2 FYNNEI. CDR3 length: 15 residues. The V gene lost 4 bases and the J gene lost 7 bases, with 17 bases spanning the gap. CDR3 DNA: TGTGCCAGCAGTGTCAGGGGATCGTCCCCTAATGAGCAGTTCTTC. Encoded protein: CASSVRGSSPNEQFF. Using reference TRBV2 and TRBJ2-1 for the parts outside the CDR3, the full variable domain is EPEVTQTPSHQVTQMGQEVILRCVPISNHLYFYWYRQILGQKVEFLVSFYNNEISEKSEIFDDQFSVERPDGSNFTLKIRSTKLEDSAMYFCASSVRGSSPNEQFFGPGTRLTVL.

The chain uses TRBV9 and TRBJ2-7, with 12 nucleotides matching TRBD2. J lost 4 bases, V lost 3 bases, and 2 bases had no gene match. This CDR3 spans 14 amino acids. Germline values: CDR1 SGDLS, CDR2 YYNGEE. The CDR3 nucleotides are TGTGCCAGCAGCGGGACTAGCGGGGCATACGAGCAGTACTTC. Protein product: CASSGTSGAYEQYF.

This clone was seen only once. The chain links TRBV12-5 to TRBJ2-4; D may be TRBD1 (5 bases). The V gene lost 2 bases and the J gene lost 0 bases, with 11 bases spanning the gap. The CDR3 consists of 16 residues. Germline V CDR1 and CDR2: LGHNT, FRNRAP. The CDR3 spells CASGLFRGLAKNIQYF. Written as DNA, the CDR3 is TGTGCTAGTGGTTTGTTTAGGGGCCTAGCCAAAAACATTCAGTACTTC.

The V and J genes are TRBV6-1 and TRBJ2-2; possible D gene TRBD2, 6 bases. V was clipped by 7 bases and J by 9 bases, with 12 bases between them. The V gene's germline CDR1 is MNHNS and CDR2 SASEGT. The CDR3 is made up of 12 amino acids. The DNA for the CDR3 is TGTGCCAGCATTAAGGAGGGGAGGGAGCTGTTTTTT. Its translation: CASIKEGRELFF.

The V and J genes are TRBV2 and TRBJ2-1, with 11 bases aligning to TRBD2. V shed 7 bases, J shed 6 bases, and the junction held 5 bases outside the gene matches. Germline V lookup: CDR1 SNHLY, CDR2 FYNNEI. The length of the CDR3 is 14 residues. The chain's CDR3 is CASKETSGINEQFF. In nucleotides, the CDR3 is TGTGCCAGCAAAGAGACTAGCGGGATCAATGAGCAGTTCTTC.

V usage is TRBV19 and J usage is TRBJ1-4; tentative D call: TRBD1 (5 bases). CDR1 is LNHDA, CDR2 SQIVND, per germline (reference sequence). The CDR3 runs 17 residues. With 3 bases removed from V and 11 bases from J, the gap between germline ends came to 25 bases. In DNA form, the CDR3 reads TGTGCCAGTAGTATCTTACTTACCCACAGTACGGGGGAGAAACTGTTTTTT. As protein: CASSILLTHSTGEKLFF.

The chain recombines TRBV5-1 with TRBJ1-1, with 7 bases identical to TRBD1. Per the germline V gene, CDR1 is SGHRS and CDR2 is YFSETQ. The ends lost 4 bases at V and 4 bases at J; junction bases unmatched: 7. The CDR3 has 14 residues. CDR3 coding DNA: TGCGCCAGCAGCGATCAGGGGGGCGTCACTGAAGCTTTCTTT. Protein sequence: CASSDQGGVTEAFF.

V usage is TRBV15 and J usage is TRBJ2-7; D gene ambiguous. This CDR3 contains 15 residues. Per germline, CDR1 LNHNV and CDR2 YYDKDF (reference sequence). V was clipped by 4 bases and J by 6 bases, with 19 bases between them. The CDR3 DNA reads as TGTGCCACCAGCACCCGACACCTGGAAACGTCCGAGCAGTACTTC. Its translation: CATSTRHLETSEQYF.

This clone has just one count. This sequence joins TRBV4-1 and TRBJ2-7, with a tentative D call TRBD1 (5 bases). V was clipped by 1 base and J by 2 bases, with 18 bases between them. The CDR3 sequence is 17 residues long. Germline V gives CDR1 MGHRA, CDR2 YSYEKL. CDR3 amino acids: CASSQATQGQGTYEQYF. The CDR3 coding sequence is TGCGCCAGCAGCCAAGCCACGCAGGGCCAGGGCACCTACGAGCAGTACTTC.

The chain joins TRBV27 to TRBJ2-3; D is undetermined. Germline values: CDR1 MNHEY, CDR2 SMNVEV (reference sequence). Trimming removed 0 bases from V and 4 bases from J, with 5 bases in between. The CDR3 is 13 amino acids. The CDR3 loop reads CASSLSQSDTQYF. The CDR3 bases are TGTGCCAGCAGTTTATCCCAGTCAGATACGCAGTATTTT.

The CDR3 bases are TGTGCCAGCAGTGCCGCGTGGGGACAGGCATACGAGCAGTACTTC. Translated, it gives CASSAAWGQAYEQYF. The chain links TRBV2 to TRBJ2-7; 8 nucleotides match TRBD1. There are 15 residues in the CDR3. V was clipped by 4 bases and J by 4 bases; unmatched bases: 9. The germline V gene has CDR1 SNHLY and CDR2 FYNNEI.

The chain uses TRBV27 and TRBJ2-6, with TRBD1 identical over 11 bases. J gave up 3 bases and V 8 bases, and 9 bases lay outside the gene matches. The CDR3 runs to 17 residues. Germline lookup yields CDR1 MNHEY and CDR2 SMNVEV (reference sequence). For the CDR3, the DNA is TGTGCCAGCGCGGGGGGACAGGGGGTCCGTGGGGCCAACGTCCTGACTTTC. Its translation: CASAGGQGVRGANVLTF.

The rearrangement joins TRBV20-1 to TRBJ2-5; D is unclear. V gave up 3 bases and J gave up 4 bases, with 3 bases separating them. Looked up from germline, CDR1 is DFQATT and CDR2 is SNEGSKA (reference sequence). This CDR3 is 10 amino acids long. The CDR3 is CSARAETQYF. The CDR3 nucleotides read TGCAGTGCTAGGGCAGAGACCCAGTACTTC.

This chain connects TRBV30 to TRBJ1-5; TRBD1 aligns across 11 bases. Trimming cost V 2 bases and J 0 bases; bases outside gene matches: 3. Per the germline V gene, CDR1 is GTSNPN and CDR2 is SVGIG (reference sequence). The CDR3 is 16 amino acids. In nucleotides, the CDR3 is TGTGCCTGGAGTCGGGACAGGGGGAATAGCAATCAGCCCCAGCATTTT. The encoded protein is CAWSRDRGNSNQPQHF.

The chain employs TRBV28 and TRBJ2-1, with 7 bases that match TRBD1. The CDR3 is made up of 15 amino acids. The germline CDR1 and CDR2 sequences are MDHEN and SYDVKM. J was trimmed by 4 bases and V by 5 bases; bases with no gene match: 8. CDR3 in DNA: TGTGCCAGCAGTACCGGGACAGCAGATTACAATGAGCAGTTCTTC. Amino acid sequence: CASSTGTADYNEQFF.

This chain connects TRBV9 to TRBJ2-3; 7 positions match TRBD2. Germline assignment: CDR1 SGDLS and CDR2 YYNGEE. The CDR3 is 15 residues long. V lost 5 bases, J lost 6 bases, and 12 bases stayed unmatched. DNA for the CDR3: TGTGCCAGCAGTCCAATGGGAGGGGAGATCGATACGCAGTATTTT. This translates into CASSPMGGEIDTQYF.